This TCR beta chain appears in the sequencing data of a study of T cells in Graves' hyperthyroidism and ophthalmopathy. Graves' hyperthyroidism showing no ophthalmopathy progression within 18 months was considered stable. PBMCs were sourced from roughly 9.1 ml fresh peripheral blood. RNA transcripts provided the source from which TCR beta CDR3 regions were amplified. A set of HTBI primers served as the primers for a first-round RT-PCR of the TCR CDR3. Via MiXCR, TCRdb re-called the multiplex PCR reads, giving one row per CDR3 protein. The profile shows 300,000 to 400,000 distinct CDR3 sequences, around 13% of them singletons. The specimen was blood. This clonotype originated in a woman aged 60 to 75 with Graves' hyperthyroidism.

CDR3 nucleotides: TGTGCCATCAGTTTGACAGCGCAGAGCTCCTACAATGAGCAGTTCTTC. This gives the protein CAISLTAQSSYNEQFF. The chain has TRBV10-3 and TRBJ2-1; possible D gene TRBD1, 5 bases. This CDR3 region has 16 residues. With 5 bases removed from V and 0 bases from J, the gap between germline ends came to 14 bases. Germline lookup yields CDR1 ENHRY and CDR2 SYGVKD.